This is a list of T cell receptor beta chains from one sample in a study of cytomegalovirus exposure and HLA in healthy donors. TCRdb's copy holds only in-frame clones and misses some; the assay was immunoSEQ multiplex PCR. The sample contains some 150,000 clones, less than 85% of which appear only once. The sample comprised PBMCs. These receptors were obtained from a woman between 45 and 60 years old in good health and CMV-seropositive. Both conserved end residues are part of each CDR3. D genes are given only for firm matches. The size entry is marked missing in some rows and otherwise reads once, few, many or a size class.

.	TRBV30	.	TRBJ2-1	CAWSVQGRGSYNEQFF	TGTGCCTGGAGTGTACAAGGTAGAGGGTCCTACAATGAGCAGTTCTTC
TRBD1	TRBV5-1	once	TRBJ1-3	CASSLASKTGDTIYF	TGCGCCAGCAGCTTGGCCTCAAAGACAGGGGACACCATATATTTT
TRBD1	TRBV2	.	TRBJ2-2	CASSRQGASGELFF	TGTGCCAGCAGTAGGCAGGGGGCTTCCGGGGAGCTGTTTTTT
.	TRBV2	once	TRBJ2-5	CASSVNRGETQYF	TGTGCCAGCAGTGTTAATAGGGGAGAGACCCAGTACTTC
.	TRBV9	.	TRBJ2-7	CASSSGLGKEQYF	TGTGCCAGCAGCTCGGGACTCGGAAAGGAGCAGTACTTC
TRBD1	TRBV5-1	.	TRBJ2-7	CASSWVPGQSTYEQYF	TGCGCCAGCAGCTGGGTCCCGGGACAGTCAACTTACGAGCAGTACTTC
TRBD1	TRBV7-9	.	TRBJ2-3	CASSYGTGGSDTQYF	TGTGCCAGCAGCTACGGGACAGGGGGCTCAGATACGCAGTATTTT
.	TRBV13	.	TRBJ2-7	CASSFGGSYEQYF	TGTGCCAGCAGCTTCGGCGGCTCCTACGAGCAGTACTTC
.	TRBV7-9	.	TRBJ2-7	CASSWQSYEQYF	TGTGCCAGCAGCTGGCAGTCCTACGAGCAGTACTTC
TRBD1	TRBV4-3	.	TRBJ1-1	CASSQGQGADRGEAFF	TGCGCCAGCAGCCAAGGCCAGGGGGCCGATAGAGGTGAAGCTTTCTTT
TRBD2	TRBV6-1	.	TRBJ2-5	CASSEGLAGVQDLYF	TGTGCCAGCAGTGAAGGTCTAGCGGGGGTACAGGATCTGTACTTC
.	TRBV19	.	TRBJ1-5	CASSPTGDQPQHF	TGTGCCAGTAGTCCTACGGGGGATCAGCCCCAGCATTTT
.	TRBV6-1	few	TRBJ2-2	CAGDTNTGELFF	TGTGCCGGGGACACCAACACCGGGGAGCTGTTTTTT
.	TRBV10-3	.	TRBJ2-7	CAISANRVGHEQYF	TGTGCCATCAGCGCCAACAGGGTCGGCCACGAGCAGTACTTC
.	TRBV5-1	.	TRBJ1-1	CASRLNKNTEAFF	TGCGCCAGCAGGCTTAACAAAAACACTGAAGCTTTCTTT
.	TRBV4-3	.	TRBJ2-2	CASSQVMGGLVGELFF	TGCGCCAGCAGCCAAGTGATGGGGGGGCTAGTCGGGGAGCTGTTTTTT
.	TRBV28	.	TRBJ1-2	CASSSVQANYGYTF	TGTGCCAGCAGCTCGGTCCAGGCTAACTATGGCTACACCTTC
TRBD1	TRBV2	.	TRBJ1-5	CASSEDRGRQPQHF	TGTGCCAGCAGTGAGGACAGGGGAAGGCAGCCCCAGCATTTT
TRBD1	TRBV5-1	.	TRBJ1-2	CASSLGSGGGYTF	TGCGCCAGCAGCTTGGGGTCAGGGGGCGGCTACACCTTC
TRBD2	TRBV5-4	few	TRBJ2-3	CASSLGLAGHTDTQYF	TGTGCCAGCAGCCTAGGACTAGCGGGGCACACAGATACGCAGTATTTT
.	TRBV5-1	.	TRBJ1-2	CASRSSSGNGYTF	TGCGCCAGCAGATCCTCGTCGGGGAATGGCTACACCTTC
.	TRBV6-1	.	TRBJ2-1	CASILGSGSSEQFF	TGTGCCAGCATTCTAGGTAGCGGTTCGAGTGAGCAGTTCTTC
TRBD1	TRBV6-1	.	TRBJ1-1	CASSPGTANTEAFF	TGTGCCAGCAGTCCTGGGACAGCCAACACTGAAGCTTTCTTT
TRBD2	TRBV5-1	.	TRBJ2-3	CASSLERGAGDTQYF	TGCGCCAGCAGCTTGGAGCGGGGGGCAGGAGATACGCAGTATTTT
TRBD1	TRBV2	.	TRBJ2-7	CASSRQGYEQYF	TGTGCCAGCAGTCGACAGGGCTACGAGCAGTACTTC
TRBD1	TRBV5-6	.	TRBJ1-4	CASSVDRGTEKLFF	TGTGCCAGCAGCGTAGACAGGGGGACCGAAAAACTGTTTTTT
TRBD1	TRBV5-6	.	TRBJ1-2	CASSFFGTGDGYTF	TGTGCCAGCAGCTTTTTTGGGACAGGGGATGGCTACACCTTC
.	TRBV5-4	.	TRBJ1-3	CASSFDRFSGNTIYF	TGTGCCAGCAGCTTTGACAGGTTCTCTGGAAACACCATATATTTT
TRBD1	TRBV18	.	TRBJ2-7	CASSPGTGDEQYF	TGTGCCAGCTCACCAGGGACAGGGGACGAGCAGTACTTC
.	TRBV6-4	.	TRBJ2-7	CASRLPPRGRLRNEQYF	TGTGCCAGCAGACTCCCCCCGCGGGGCAGGTTAAGAAACGAGCAGTACTTC
.	TRBV15	.	TRBJ2-7	CATSRVSISEQYF	TGTGCCACCAGCAGAGTGAGTATATCCGAGCAGTACTTC
.	TRBV6-5	.	TRBJ2-2	CASSYGGITGELFF	TGTGCCAGCAGTTACGGAGGGATCACCGGGGAGCTGTTTTTT
.	TRBV5-1	.	TRBJ1-2	CASSFGAGLLYGYTF	TGCGCCAGCAGCTTTGGTGCGGGGCTCCTCTATGGCTACACCTTC
.	TRBV7-2	.	TRBJ2-7	CASSFRVSELEQYF	TGTGCCAGCAGCTTTCGCGTTAGTGAACTGGAGCAGTACTTC
.	TRBV6-5	.	TRBJ2-7	CASSYLAGPSYEQYF	TGTGCCAGCAGTTACTTGGCAGGCCCCTCCTACGAGCAGTACTTC
.	TRBV6-4	.	TRBJ1-2	CASPHRAYGYTF	TGTGCCAGCCCTCACAGGGCCTATGGCTACACCTTC
.	TRBV6-5	.	TRBJ1-2	CASSSGAFYTF	TGTGCCAGCAGTAGCGGGGCTTTCTACACCTTC
.	TRBV6-5	.	TRBJ2-3	CASSYGASTDTQYF	TGTGCCAGCAGTTACGGGGCTAGCACAGATACGCAGTATTTT
TRBD2	TRBV10-3	.	TRBJ2-3	CAISESASGGPQDTQYF	TGTGCCATCAGTGAGTCGGCTAGCGGGGGGCCTCAAGATACGCAGTATTTT
TRBD1	TRBV19	.	TRBJ2-2	CASSAPTGVTGELFF	TGTGCCAGTAGTGCCCCGACAGGGGTGACCGGGGAGCTGTTTTTT
TRBD1	TRBV10-3	.	TRBJ2-2	CAIGTANTGELFF	TGTGCCATCGGGACAGCGAACACCGGGGAGCTGTTTTTT
TRBD1	TRBV5-1	.	TRBJ2-7	CASRPGTGYEQYF	TGCGCCAGCAGACCCGGGACAGGTTACGAGCAGTACTTC
TRBD1	TRBV5-6	.	TRBJ1-1	CASSLAGQGTGFF	TGTGCCAGCAGCTTGGCAGGACAGGGGACGGGTTTCTTT
TRBD1	TRBV28	.	TRBJ1-2	CASSPRGTGFYGYTF	TGTGCCAGCAGTCCCCGCGGGACAGGATTCTATGGCTACACCTTC
TRBD2	TRBV18	.	TRBJ2-3	CASSPLSVSGYTDTQYF	TGTGCCAGCTCACCATTATCAGTTAGCGGGTACACAGATACGCAGTATTTT
TRBD1	TRBV5-1	.	TRBJ1-4	CASSLQGVTNEKLFF	TGCGCCAGCAGCTTACAGGGGGTTACTAATGAAAAACTGTTTTTT
TRBD1	TRBV6-1	.	TRBJ1-5	CASSDHRGHQPQHF	TGTGCCAGCAGTGACCACAGGGGGCATCAGCCCCAGCATTTT
TRBD1	TRBV15	.	TRBJ1-4	CATSSFPIRGQEDEKLFF	TGTGCCACCAGCAGTTTTCCGATCAGGGGACAGGAGGATGAAAAACTGTTTTTT
.	TRBV6-5	.	TRBJ1-2	CATRQNYGYTF	TGTGCCACACGTCAGAACTATGGCTACACCTTC
.	TRBV5-6	once	TRBJ2-1	CASSLGAEQFF	TGTGCCAGCAGTCTGGGCGCTGAGCAGTTCTTC
TRBD1	TRBV5-6	once	TRBJ2-2	CASSVTGTSATGELFF	TGTGCCAGCAGCGTGACAGGGACGTCGGCCACCGGGGAGCTGTTTTTT